This TCR beta chain stems from a study of response to subunit inactivated influenza vaccine. Study conclusions and caveats: Seasonal influenza vaccination, on each occasion, was suggested by the authors to recruit few new T cells.

In regard to this clonotype: No antigen is known for it.

A single record per CDR3 protein comes from TCRdb applying MiXCR to the RT-PCR reads. The repertoire includes more than 500,000 distinct CDR3 sequences, roughly 10% of them detected once, and 9.5% to 12% sits in the top ten. V was cut by 0 bases and J by 5 bases, with 13 bases left in between. Germline V gives CDR1 SEHNR, CDR2 FQNEAQ (reference sequence). CDR3 length: 15 amino acids. A further study also used this sample, focusing on T cells expressing NK-cell markers. That source reports: TCR beta cDNA was made by 5'RACE template switching with UMIs. In the group of eight sequenced donors, seven were HCMV-seropositive and one was seronegative. CD8+ T cells in over five donors included dominant NKG2C+ clonotypes at 1.0-7.0%.

The sample was PBMCs from blood, taken on the day of vaccination. The chain employs TRBV7-9 and TRBJ1-1; D might be TRBD1 (6 bases). This clonotype was sampled from a man between 50 and 59 years old who received an inactivated influenza vaccine. The DNA of the CDR3 is TGTGCCAGCAGCTTAGCTCAGGGGCTACGGACTGAAGCTTTCTTT. Protein product: CASSLAQGLRTEAFF.